This TCR beta chain was observed in a study of T cells in Graves' hyperthyroidism and ophthalmopathy. This clonotype was counted between two and nine times. Its target is unknown. Amplified TCR beta CDR3 regions derived from RNA transcripts. A set of HTBI primers served as the primers for a first-round RT-PCR of the TCR CDR3. TCRdb fed the multiplex PCR reads into MiXCR, producing one record per CDR3 protein. The sample comprises over 700,000 distinct CDR3 sequences, 35% to 45% of which are singletons, and 7.5% to 9.5% rests with the top ten. Whole-study findings and limits: A median around 5.9 months before onset, the model predicted ophthalmopathy.

The hyperthyroidism patients had all been newly diagnosed, and their disease duration was under 2 months. Their ages ranged from 18 to 65 years. The authors obtained PBMCs from about 9 ml of fresh peripheral blood. The germline gives CDR1 SGHNT, CDR2 YENEEA. The V end lost 5 bases, the J end lost 1 base, and 20 bases lay between the germline ends. The CDR3 loop spans 17 amino acids. What was sequenced was blood. The sequence came from a man aged 18 to 30 with Graves' hyperthyroidism. This sequence joins TRBV11-3 and TRBJ1-1; weak D call: TRBD1 (5 bases). The CDR3 region is CASSTDAPGRRNTEAFF. In DNA form, the CDR3 reads TGTGCCAGCAGCACGGACGCCCCGGGACGGAGGAACACTGAAGCTTTCTTT.